This T cell receptor (beta chain) comes out of a study of response to subunit inactivated influenza vaccine (dated 2018 in TCRdb). In the study overall: Deep quantitative T cell receptor repertoire profiling was used in the study to track responses to a trivalent subunit inactivated influenza vaccine.

Points the paper makes about the study in general: The authors proposed that each seasonal influenza vaccination may bring in only a limited number of new T cells.

Including the terminal cysteine and phenylalanine, the CDR3 comprises 18 residues. Only the CDR3 portion is preserved as DNA: 54 bases, with reading frame beginning at the first base. The germline V gene yields SGHAT for CDR1 and FQNNGV for CDR2. The V end gives up 6 bases and the J end 2 bases, leaving 17 bases in the junction not matched to a gene. The method behind the library was RT-PCR. Sequencing was performed on an Illumina HiSeq 2500. TCRdb cleaned the public reads at Q25 with fastp, built clones with MiXCR and kept in-frame beta chains. Rows with one shared CDR3 protein collapse into an entry with the most common genes and DNA. This sample comprises 860,000 or so distinct CDR3 sequences, 21% of them detected only once. Roughly 10% of the sample is taken by the ten largest. This clonotype showed up just a few times. The target of this receptor is not known. No much larger clone is present one base from it, and per-base qualities are unavailable.

The sequence was obtained from a middle-aged man who received an inactivated influenza vaccine. Donor details come from another sample of the same person, matched by shared clones. Rearrangement joined TRBV11-2 to TRBJ2-7; 9 central nucleotides agree with TRBD1. Sequencing used PBMCs from blood, obtained around 5 days after vaccination. The DNA sequence follows: TGTGCCAGCAGGCAAGCTTACAGGGGGCGAATTTCAGCCTACGAGCAGTACTTC. Its protein reads: CASRQAYRGRISAYEQYF.